Shown below are 22 T cell receptor beta chains from a single sample sequenced in a study of blood T cell repertoires in COVID-19. Data came from immunoSEQ multiplex PCR; TCRdb stores just in-frame clones and leaves some out. The table includes some 200,000 clones, about 81% detected once. Source material: PBMCs or T cells enriched from blood (not recorded which). These receptor sequences come from a man aged 40-49 years who had recovered from COVID-19.

This clone was seen once. Here the CDR3 reads CASSVDRAGTEAFF. The CDR3 bases are TGTGCCAGCAGCGTAGACAGGGCTGGCACTGAAGCTTTCTTT. The chain has TRBV9 and TRBJ1-1; tentatively, D is TRBD1 (6 bases). Trimming cost V 0 bases and J 4 bases, with 10 bases left between them. The CDR3 length is 14 residues. Germline loops: CDR1 SGDLS, CDR2 YYNGEE.

This chain uses TRBV4-2 with TRBJ2-7, with 16 positions matching TRBD2. From germline, CDR1 is LGHNA and CDR2 YNFKEQ. After removal of 1 base from V and 4 bases from J, the junction contained 7 bases not matched to a gene. This CDR3 spans 18 amino acids. This chain's CDR3 is CASSQAGTSGRAGYEQYF. For the CDR3, the DNA is TGTGCCAGCAGCCAAGCTGGGACTAGCGGGAGGGCCGGGTACGAGCAGTACTTC.

The rearrangement links TRBV7-3 to TRBJ2-2; TRBD1 might be the D (6 bases). V dropped 10 bases and J dropped 0 bases, with 12 bases sitting between them. The CDR3 runs 14 residues. In germline, CDR1 is SGHTA, CDR2 FQGTGA. The CDR3 loop is CATHRAANTGELFF. The DNA of the CDR3 is TGTGCCACCCACAGGGCAGCGAACACCGGGGAGCTGTTTTTT.

The chain carries TRBV18 and TRBJ1-6; unclear D gene. V shed 2 bases and J shed 10 bases, with 9 bases lying between them. In germline, CDR1 is KGHSH, CDR2 LQKENI. CDR3 length: 13 residues. The DNA for the CDR3 is TGTGCCAGCTCACCATCCCTTCTATCACCCCTCCACTTT. As protein: CASSPSLLSPLHF.

The chain carries TRBV2 and TRBJ1-5, with D perhaps TRBD1 (5 bases). Germline V gene sequence: CDR1 SNHLY, CDR2 FYNNEI. Trimming removed 5 bases from V and 1 base from J, with 6 bases in between. The CDR3 covers 13 residues. The CDR3 DNA reads TGTGCCAGCAGTTGGACAAGCAATCAGCCCCAGCATTTT. This encodes CASSWTSNQPQHF.

The chain is built from TRBV15 and TRBJ1-1; tentative D call: TRBD1 (6 bases). Germline V lookup: CDR1 LNHNV, CDR2 YYDKDF (reference sequence). V was clipped by 0 bases and J by 2 bases, with 16 bases between them. This CDR3 is 17 amino acids long. CDR3 sequence reads: CATSREPGELSNTEAFF. CDR3 coding DNA: TGTGCCACCAGCAGAGAACCAGGGGAGCTGAGTAACACTGAAGCTTTCTTT.

This clone has just one count. The V gene is TRBV24-1, the J gene TRBJ2-1, with D possibly TRBD1 on 6 matching bases. Trimming took 11 bases from V and 6 from J, leaving 22 bases between them. The CDR3 runs 15 residues. Per germline, CDR1 KGHDR and CDR2 SFDVKD. CDR3 in amino acids: CAIQEAGVEGNEQFF. CDR3 sequence (DNA): TGTGCCATACAAGAAGCAGGGGTAGAGGGCAATGAGCAGTTCTTC.

The chain uses TRBV18 and TRBJ1-2; D is uncertain. V lost 8 bases to trimming and J lost 4 bases, with 20 bases between them. Germline CDR1 and CDR2: KGHSH and LQKENI. The length of the CDR3 is 15 residues. This CDR3 reads CASRPRGVFGYGYTF. The CDR3, as DNA: TGTGCCAGCCGACCCCGGGGAGTATTCGGCTATGGCTACACCTTC. The complete variable domain, with remaining parts taken from reference TRBV18 and TRBJ1-2, reads NAGVMQNPRHLVRRRGQEARLRCSPMKGHSHVYWYRQLPEEGLKFMVYLQKENIIDESGMPKERFSAEFPKEGPSILRIQQVVRGDSAAYFCASRPRGVFGYGYTFGSGTRLTVV.

The chain has TRBV28 and TRBJ2-1; TRBD2 is a possible D gene (5 bases). This CDR3 is 13 amino acids long. Trimming removed 3 bases from V and 6 bases from J, with 9 bases in between. Looked up from germline, CDR1 is MDHEN and CDR2 is SYDVKM. The CDR3 DNA reads TGTGCCAGCAGTTTTGGTGGGAGCAATGAGCAGTTCTTC. Protein: CASSFGGSNEQFF.

The genes are TRBV11-2 and TRBJ2-5; 14 bases fit TRBD2. V was pared by 4 bases and J by 7 bases, with 17 bases of the junction left unmatched. The CDR3 covers 19 residues. Germline V gene lookup returns CDR1 SGHAT and CDR2 FQNNGV. The CDR3: CASSSTSGRARNHWGTQYF. DNA for the CDR3: TGTGCCAGCAGCTCGACTAGCGGGAGGGCCCGAAATCATTGGGGGACCCAGTACTTC.

The gene calls are TRBV18 and TRBJ2-1; 10 nucleotides align to TRBD1. The CDR3 covers 15 residues. The V and J ends lost 4 bases and 6 bases, in that order; junction bases with no gene match: 6. Germline CDR1 reads KGHSH; CDR2 reads LQKENI. The CDR3 here is CASSLGTGDINEQFF. The CDR3 DNA reads TGTGCCAGCTCACTTGGGACAGGGGATATCAATGAGCAGTTCTTC.

The gene calls are TRBV5-1 and TRBJ2-7; D perhaps matches TRBD2 (6 bases). The V end lost 0 bases, the J end lost 3 bases, and 10 bases lay between the germline ends. This CDR3 region has 14 residues. CDR1 and CDR2 from the germline V gene are SGHRS and YFSETQ. Here the CDR3 reads CASSLGLGIYEQYF. CDR3 coding DNA: TGCGCCAGCAGCTTGGGACTAGGAATCTACGAGCAGTACTTC. Full variable domain (missing parts from reference TRBV5-1 and TRBJ2-7): KAGVTQTPRYLIKTRGQQVTLSCSPISGHRSVSWYQQTPGQGLQFLFEYFSETQRNKGNFPGRFSGRQFSNSRSEMNVSTLELGDSALYLCASSLGLGIYEQYFGPGTRLTVT.

The rearrangement links TRBV19 to TRBJ1-5; 10 bases are shared with TRBD1. The trim removed 5 bases at V and 7 bases at J, leaving 11 bases unmatched. This CDR3 is 16 amino acids long. Germline V lookup: CDR1 LNHDA, CDR2 SQIVND (reference sequence). In DNA, the CDR3 is TGTGCCAGTAGTCCTTTCACCGGGACAGGGGCCCAGCCCCAGCATTTT. Encoded protein: CASSPFTGTGAQPQHF.

The chain is built from TRBV9 and TRBJ2-5; a possible D gene is TRBD2 (5 bases). Between the trimmed V and J ends, which lost 0 bases and 0 bases, there was a span of 12 bases. In germline, CDR1 is SGDLS, CDR2 YYNGEE. CDR3 length: 16 residues. In DNA form, the CDR3 reads TGTGCCAGCAGCGTAGCGGTTGCGGGCAACCAAGAGACCCAGTACTTC. Translating gives CASSVAVAGNQETQYF.

This chain uses TRBV4-1 with TRBJ2-7; 7 positions match TRBD2. Germline lookup yields CDR1 MGHRA and CDR2 YSYEKL. The V gene end was trimmed by 3 bases and the J gene end by 0 bases; junction bases not matched to a gene: 8. CDR3 length: 16 amino acids. The CDR3 protein is CASSHIFSGFSYEQYF. CDR3 coding DNA: TGCGCCAGCAGCCACATATTTAGCGGGTTCTCCTACGAGCAGTACTTC.

The gene calls are TRBV5-1 and TRBJ2-2; 9 bases are shared with TRBD1. After removal of 1 base from V and 4 bases from J, the junction contained 8 bases not matched to a gene. Germline-derived CDR1 and CDR2 are SGHRS and YFSETQ. This CDR3 has 17 amino acids. As DNA, the CDR3 is TGCGCCAGCAGCTTGTCAACAGGGGGCGCTAGCACCGGGGAGCTGTTTTTT. Translation gives CASSLSTGGASTGELFF.

This chain connects TRBV2 to TRBJ2-7; 14 bases fit TRBD2. The CDR3 has 17 residues. With V trimmed by 6 bases and J by 0 bases, 7 bases remained unmatched. From germline, CDR1 is SNHLY and CDR2 FYNNEI. The CDR3 sequence: CASRGTSGSWGSYEQYF. In nucleotides, the CDR3 is TGTGCCAGCAGGGGGACTAGCGGGAGTTGGGGCTCCTACGAGCAGTACTTC.

The V gene is TRBV11-2, the J gene TRBJ1-1, with D maybe TRBD1 (6 bases). CDR1 is SGHAT and CDR2 is FQNNGV in the germline V gene. Trimming stripped 2 bases from V and 0 bases from J, with 7 bases between. The CDR3 extends over 14 amino acids. The CDR3 DNA reads TGTGCCAGCAGCTTAACAGGGATGAACACTGAAGCTTTCTTT. This translates into CASSLTGMNTEAFF.

Details on this clone: One end of the junction is discordant with germline, which a read error may explain. This sequence joins TRBV5-6 and TRBJ1-2; tentative D call: TRBD1 (5 bases). The CDR3 sequence is 12 residues long. Germline V gene sequence: CDR1 SGHDT, CDR2 YYEEEE. The CDR3 DNA reads TGTGCCAGCAGCTTGGGCGGTACAGGCAAATCTTTC. It codes for CASSLGGTGKSF.

The rearrangement joins TRBV24-1 to TRBJ2-1, with 7 bases fitting TRBD1. Unmatched junction bases numbered 10, after V lost 3 bases and J lost 3 bases. The CDR3 loop spans 17 amino acids. CDR1 KGHDR and CDR2 SFDVKD come from the germline V gene. As DNA, the CDR3 is TGTGCCACCAGTGATCCCGACAGGGCTGAGGGCTACAATGAGCAGTTCTTC. Translated, it gives CATSDPDRAEGYNEQFF.

DNA of the CDR3: TGTGCCAGCAGCCAAAGGCCGGACGGACTCTCCGCTTATAGCAATCAGCCCCAGCATTTT. The encoded protein is CASSQRPDGLSAYSNQPQHF. V usage is TRBV3-1 (or the pseudogene TRBV3-2) and J usage is TRBJ1-5; D ambiguous. CDR1 and CDR2 (germline): LGHDT, YNNKEL (reference sequence). This CDR3 has 20 residues. Trimming took off 2 bases at V and 0 bases at J, with 23 bases between the two ends.

CDR3 bases: TGTGCCAGCAGCCCCCCTGGGAGGCGGGAGAAATACGAGCAGTACTTC. This encodes CASSPPGRREKYEQYF. The chain is built from TRBV5-4 and TRBJ2-7; 7 bases map to TRBD2. With V trimmed by 4 bases and J by 4 bases, 14 bases remained unmatched. From germline, CDR1 is SGHNT and CDR2 YYREEE (reference sequence). CDR3 length equals 16 residues.